This entry concerns a single T cell receptor (beta chain). V was trimmed by 1 base and J by 10 bases, leaving 4 bases between them. This CDR3 has 11 amino acids. CDR1 is SEHNR and CDR2 is FQNEAQ in the germline V gene (reference sequence). The authors' processing: From reference gene primer amplification, estimates of nucleated cell counts were derived. Sequencing was performed with immunoSEQ multiplex PCR; in TCRdb, only in-frame clones are kept and a portion is missing. V, J and clone size were drawn from that table, and D and trimming were deduced from the DNA. The sample shows around 160,000 clones, about 81% of them seen only once. The record originates from a study of blood T cell repertoires in COVID-19. The overall study: The United States, Italy and Spain supplied acute and convalescent COVID-19 samples. Nucleic acid was either cDNA or gDNA, and it came from T cells, B-cell-depleted T cells, or PBMCs.

The chain carries TRBV7-9 and TRBJ1-4; D is unresolved. The sample comprised peripheral blood. The origin of this receptor is a man aged 55 to 70 with active or convalescent COVID-19. The CDR3 spells CASSLGVKLFF. The CDR3 region has the DNA TGTGCCAGCAGCTTAGGCGTAAAACTGTTTTTT. The whole variable domain, remainder taken from reference TRBV7-9 and TRBJ1-4, is DTGVSQNPRHKITKRGQNVTFRCDPISEHNRLYWYRQTLGQGPEFLTYFQNEAQLEKSRLLSDRFSAERPKGSFSTLEIQRTEQGDSAMYLCASSLGVKLFFGSGTQLSVL.